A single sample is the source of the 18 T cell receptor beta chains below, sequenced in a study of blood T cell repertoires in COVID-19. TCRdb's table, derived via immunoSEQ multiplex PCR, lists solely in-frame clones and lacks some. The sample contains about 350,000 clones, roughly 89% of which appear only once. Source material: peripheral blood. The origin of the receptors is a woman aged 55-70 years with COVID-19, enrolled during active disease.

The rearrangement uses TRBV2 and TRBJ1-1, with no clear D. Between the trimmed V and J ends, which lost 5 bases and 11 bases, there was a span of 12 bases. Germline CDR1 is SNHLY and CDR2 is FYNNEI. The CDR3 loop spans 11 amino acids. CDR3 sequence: CASSWQTRAFF. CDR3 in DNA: TGTGCCAGCAGTTGGCAGACTCGGGCTTTCTTT. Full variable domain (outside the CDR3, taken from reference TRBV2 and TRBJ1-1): EPEVTQTPSHQVTQMGQEVILRCVPISNHLYFYWYRQILGQKVEFLVSFYNNEISEKSEIFDDQFSVERPDGSNFTLKIRSTKLEDSAMYFCASSWQTRAFFGQGTRLTVV.

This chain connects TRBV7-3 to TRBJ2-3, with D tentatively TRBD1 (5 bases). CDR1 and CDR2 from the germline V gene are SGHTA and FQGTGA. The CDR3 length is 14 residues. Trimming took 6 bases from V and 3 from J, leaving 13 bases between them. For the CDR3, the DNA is TGTGCCAGCAGGCGACAGCCTGCTACAGATACGCAGTATTTT. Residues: CASRRQPATDTQYF.

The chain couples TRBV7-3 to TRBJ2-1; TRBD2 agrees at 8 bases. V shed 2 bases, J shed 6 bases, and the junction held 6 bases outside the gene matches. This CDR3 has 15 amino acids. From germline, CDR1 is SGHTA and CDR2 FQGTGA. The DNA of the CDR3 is TGTGCCAGCAGCTTATACGGGGGGGCCGGCAATGAGCAGTTCTTC. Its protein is CASSLYGGAGNEQFF.

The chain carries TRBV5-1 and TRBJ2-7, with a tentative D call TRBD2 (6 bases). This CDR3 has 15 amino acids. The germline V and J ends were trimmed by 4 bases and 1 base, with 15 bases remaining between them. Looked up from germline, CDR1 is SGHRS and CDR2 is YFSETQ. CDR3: CASSLKRAESYEQYF. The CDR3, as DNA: TGCGCCAGCAGCCTAAAGCGGGCGGAGTCCTACGAGCAGTACTTC.

CDR3 sequence (DNA): TGTGCCAGCAGCCCAAAGGACAGGCCCCCTAACTATGGCTACACCTTC. It yields the protein CASSPKDRPPNYGYTF. The chain joins TRBV7-9 to TRBJ1-2, with 7 bases fitting TRBD1. This CDR3 has 16 residues. The V gene end was trimmed by 5 bases and the J gene end by 0 bases; junction bases not matched to a gene: 9. Germline assignment: CDR1 SEHNR and CDR2 FQNEAQ (reference sequence).

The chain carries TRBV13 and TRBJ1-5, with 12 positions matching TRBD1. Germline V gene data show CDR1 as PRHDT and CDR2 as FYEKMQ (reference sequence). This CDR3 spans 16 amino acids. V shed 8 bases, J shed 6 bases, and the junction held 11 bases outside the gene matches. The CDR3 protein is CASGPRDRGLLQPQHF. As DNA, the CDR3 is TGTGCCAGCGGACCCAGGGACAGGGGGCTCCTTCAGCCCCAGCATTTT.

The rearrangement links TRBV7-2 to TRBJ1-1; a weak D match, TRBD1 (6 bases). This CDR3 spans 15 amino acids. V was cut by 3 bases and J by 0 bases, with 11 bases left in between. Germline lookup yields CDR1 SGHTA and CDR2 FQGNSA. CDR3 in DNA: TGTGCCAGCAGCTTGAGGGGGGGAATGAACACTGAAGCTTTCTTT. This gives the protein CASSLRGGMNTEAFF.

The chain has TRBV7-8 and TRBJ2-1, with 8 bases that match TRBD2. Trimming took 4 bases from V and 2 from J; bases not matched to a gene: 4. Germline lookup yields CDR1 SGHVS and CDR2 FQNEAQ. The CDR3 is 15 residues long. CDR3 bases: TGTGCCAGCAGCTCTTCGGGGGGGGCCTACAATGAGCAGTTCTTC. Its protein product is CASSSSGGAYNEQFF. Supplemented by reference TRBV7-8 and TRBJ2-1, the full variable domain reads GAGVSQSPRYKVAKRGQDVALRCDPISGHVSLFWYQQALGQGPEFLTYFQNEAQLDKSGLPSDRFFAERPEGSVSTLKIQRTQQEDSAVYLCASSSSGGAYNEQFFGPGTRLTVL.

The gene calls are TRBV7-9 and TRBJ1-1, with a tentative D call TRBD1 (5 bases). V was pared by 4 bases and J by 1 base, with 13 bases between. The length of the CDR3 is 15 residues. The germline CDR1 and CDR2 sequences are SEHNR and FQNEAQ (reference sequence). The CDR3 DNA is TGTGCCAGCAGCTGGGAGGGACGGACGAACACTGAAGCTTTCTTT. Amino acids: CASSWEGRTNTEAFF.

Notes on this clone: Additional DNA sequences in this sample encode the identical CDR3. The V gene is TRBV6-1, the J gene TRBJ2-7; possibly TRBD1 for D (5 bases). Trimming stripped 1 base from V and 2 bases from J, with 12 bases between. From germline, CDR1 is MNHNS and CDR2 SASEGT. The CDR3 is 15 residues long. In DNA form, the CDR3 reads TGTGCCAGCAGTGAAGGCGCAGGGCCCCCCTACGAGCAGTACTTC. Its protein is CASSEGAGPPYEQYF.

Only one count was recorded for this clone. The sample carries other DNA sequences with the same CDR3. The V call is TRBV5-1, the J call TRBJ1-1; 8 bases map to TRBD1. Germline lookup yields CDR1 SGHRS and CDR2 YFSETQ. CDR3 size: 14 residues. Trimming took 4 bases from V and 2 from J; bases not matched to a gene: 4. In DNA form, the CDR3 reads TGCGCCAGCAGCACGGACAGGGTCAACACTGAAGCTTTCTTT. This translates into CASSTDRVNTEAFF.

The CDR3 is CASSPSQGARNQPQHF. As DNA, the CDR3 is TGTGCCAGCAGTCCAAGTCAGGGGGCACGCAATCAGCCCCAGCATTTT. The J gene is TRBJ1-5, the V gene TRBV27; 8 nucleotides agree with TRBD1. The CDR3 runs 16 residues. Germline V lookup: CDR1 MNHEY, CDR2 SMNVEV (reference sequence). The V gene end was trimmed by 5 bases and the J gene end by 2 bases; junction bases not matched to a gene: 8.

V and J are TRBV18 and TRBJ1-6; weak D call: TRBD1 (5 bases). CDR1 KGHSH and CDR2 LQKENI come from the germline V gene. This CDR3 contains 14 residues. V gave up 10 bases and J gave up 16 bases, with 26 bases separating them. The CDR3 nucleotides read TGTGCCACTTCAGGGACTGGGAGCTTAAAACCTCTCCACTTT. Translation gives CATSGTGSLKPLHF.

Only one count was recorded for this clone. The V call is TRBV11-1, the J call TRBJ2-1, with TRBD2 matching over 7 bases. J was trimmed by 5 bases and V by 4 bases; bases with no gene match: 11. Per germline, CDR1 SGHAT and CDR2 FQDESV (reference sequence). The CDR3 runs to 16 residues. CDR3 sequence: CASSSRASGRNNEQFF. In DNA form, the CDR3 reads TGTGCCAGCAGCTCCAGGGCTAGCGGTAGAAACAATGAGCAGTTCTTC.

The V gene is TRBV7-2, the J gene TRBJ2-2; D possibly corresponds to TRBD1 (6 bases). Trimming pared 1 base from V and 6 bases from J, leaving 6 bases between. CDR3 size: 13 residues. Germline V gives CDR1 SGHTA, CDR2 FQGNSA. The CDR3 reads CASSLEGAGELFF. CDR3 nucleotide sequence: TGTGCCAGCAGCTTAGAGGGGGCCGGGGAGCTGTTTTTT.

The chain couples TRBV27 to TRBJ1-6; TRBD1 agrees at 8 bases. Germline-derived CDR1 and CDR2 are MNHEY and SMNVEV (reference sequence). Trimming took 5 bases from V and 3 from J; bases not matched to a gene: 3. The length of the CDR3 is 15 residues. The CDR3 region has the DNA TGTGCCAGCAGTAGAGGACAGGGCTATAATTCACCCCTCCACTTT. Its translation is CASSRGQGYNSPLHF.

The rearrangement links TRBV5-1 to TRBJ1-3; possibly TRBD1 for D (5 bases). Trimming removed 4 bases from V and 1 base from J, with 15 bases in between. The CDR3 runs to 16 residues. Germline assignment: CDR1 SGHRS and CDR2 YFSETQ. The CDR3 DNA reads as TGCGCCAGCAGCCCGCGGGGCAGTACATCTGGAAACACCATATATTTT. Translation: CASSPRGSTSGNTIYF. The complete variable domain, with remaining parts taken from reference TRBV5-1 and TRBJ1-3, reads KAGVTQTPRYLIKTRGQQVTLSCSPISGHRSVSWYQQTPGQGLQFLFEYFSETQRNKGNFPGRFSGRQFSNSRSEMNVSTLELGDSALYLCASSPRGSTSGNTIYFGEGSWLTVV.

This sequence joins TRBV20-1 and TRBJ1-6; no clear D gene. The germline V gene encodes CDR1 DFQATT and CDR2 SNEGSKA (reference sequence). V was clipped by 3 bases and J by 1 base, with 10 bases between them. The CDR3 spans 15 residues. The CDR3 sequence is CSASTGLSYNSPLHF. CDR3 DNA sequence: TGCAGTGCTAGTACGGGATTGTCCTATAATTCACCCCTCCACTTT.